A selection of T cell receptor beta chains follows, all from one sample in a study of T cells in Graves' hyperthyroidism and ophthalmopathy. One entry per CDR3 protein results from TCRdb running MiXCR on the multiplex PCR reads. The sample lists about 400,000 distinct CDR3 sequences, about 15% occurring once. The sequenced sample consisted of blood. The receptors derive from a woman aged 25 to 39 with Graves' hyperthyroidism. The CDR3 runs from the conserved cysteine through the conserved F or W. The D gene is left open where the match is weak. Part of the rows lack a size; the others show once, few, many or a class for expanded clones.

DNA | CDR3 | V | D | J | size
TGTGCCAGCAGCCAAGACGAGGGGTTTGCGGGGGTTCGAGAGACCCAGTACTTC | CASSQDEGFAGVRETQYF | TRBV3-1 | TRBD2 | TRBJ2-5 | -
TGTGCCAGCAGTTACTCGGGCGGGAGGTGGGACGAGCAGTACTTC | CASSYSGGRWDEQYF | TRBV6-5 | TRBD2 | TRBJ2-7 | many
TGCGCCAGCAGAGTAGCGGGACCTATGAACACCGGGGAGCTGTTTTTT | CASRVAGPMNTGELFF | TRBV5-1 | TRBD2 | TRBJ2-2 | -
TGTGCCAGCAGTGAACTTTTGTCGGAACCCCTCTACGAGCAGTACTTC | CASSELLSEPLYEQYF | TRBV6-1 | - | TRBJ2-7 | few
TGTGCCAGCGGGTCAGGGGTCTATGGCTACACCTTC | CASGSGVYGYTF | TRBV19 | - | TRBJ1-2 | -
TGCAGTCCCCAAGGGGACAGGGGTCCCTACGAGCAGTACTTC | CSPQGDRGPYEQYF | TRBV20-1 | TRBD1 | TRBJ2-7 | few
TGTGCCAGCAGTTTTAGGGGTACCAACTATGGCTACACCTTC | CASSFRGTNYGYTF | TRBV6-1 | - | TRBJ1-2 | many
TGTGCCACCAGCAGAGCCGGGACGGGGATCAACACTGAAGCTTTCTTT | CATSRAGTGINTEAFF | TRBV15 | - | TRBJ1-1 | many
TGTGCCTGGAGACGGGCGAACACCGGGGAGCTGTTTTTT | CAWRRANTGELFF | TRBV30 | - | TRBJ2-2 | few
TGTGCCAGCAGTTTACACAGGGATGGTAATTCACCCCTCCACTTT | CASSLHRDGNSPLHF | TRBV28 | - | TRBJ1-6 | once
TGTGCCAGCTCACTAACAGGGTTGGGTTACGAGCAGTACTTC | CASSLTGLGYEQYF | TRBV18 | - | TRBJ2-7 | few